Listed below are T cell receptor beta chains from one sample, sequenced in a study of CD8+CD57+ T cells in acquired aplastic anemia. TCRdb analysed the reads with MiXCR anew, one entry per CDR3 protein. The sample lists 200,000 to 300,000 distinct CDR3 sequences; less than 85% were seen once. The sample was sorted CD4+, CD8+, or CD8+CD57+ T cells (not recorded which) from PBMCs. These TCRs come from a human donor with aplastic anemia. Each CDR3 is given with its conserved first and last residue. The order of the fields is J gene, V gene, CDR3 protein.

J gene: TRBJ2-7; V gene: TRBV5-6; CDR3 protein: CASSLEAASSYEQYF
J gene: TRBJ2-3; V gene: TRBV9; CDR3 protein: CASRVAGNTETFYF
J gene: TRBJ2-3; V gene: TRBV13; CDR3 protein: CASSHGGTDTQYF
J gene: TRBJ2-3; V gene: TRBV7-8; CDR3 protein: CASSLAGTQYF
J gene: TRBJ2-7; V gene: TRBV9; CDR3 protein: CASSVLAGGYNEHF
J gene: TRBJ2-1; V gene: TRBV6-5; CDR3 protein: CAISGGGRGKSYNEQFF
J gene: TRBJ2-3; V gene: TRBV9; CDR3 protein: CASSPSWVAGRTDTQYF
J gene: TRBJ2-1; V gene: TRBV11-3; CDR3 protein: CASRMDLYEQFF
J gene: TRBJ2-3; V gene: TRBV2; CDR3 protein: CGSGDGGIDTQYF
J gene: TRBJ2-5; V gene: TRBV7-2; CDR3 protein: CASSLHRTGKVFFYF
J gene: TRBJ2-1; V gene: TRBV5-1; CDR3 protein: CASSLGRNTEQFF
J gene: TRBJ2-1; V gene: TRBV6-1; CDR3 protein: CASTMGRGLGEQFF
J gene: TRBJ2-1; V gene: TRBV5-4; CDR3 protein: CASSLLGLEQFF
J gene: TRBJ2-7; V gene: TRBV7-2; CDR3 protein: CASSLPQGADTQYF
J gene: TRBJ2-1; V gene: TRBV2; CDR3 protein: CASSDGGGNEQFYELF
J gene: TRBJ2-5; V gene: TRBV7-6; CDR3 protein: CASTLGGVPAGANF
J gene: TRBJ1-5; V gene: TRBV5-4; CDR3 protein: CASSFTSGPQHF
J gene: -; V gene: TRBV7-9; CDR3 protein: CASSLKGVFGYTF
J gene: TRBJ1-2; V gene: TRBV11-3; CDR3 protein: CASSRSGASYGYTF
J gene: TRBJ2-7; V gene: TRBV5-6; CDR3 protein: CASSLRKGDEQYF
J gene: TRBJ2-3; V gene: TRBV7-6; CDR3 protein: CASSLAGGVNTQAF